The 9 T cell receptor beta chains listed next were all sequenced from one sample in a study of OX40 agonist ivuxolimab in advanced cancers. Sequencing was performed with immunoSEQ multiplex PCR; in TCRdb, only in-frame clones are kept and a portion is missing. The table lists some 150,000 clones, 90% of them singletons. The sample here was CD4+ or CD8+ T cells sorted from blood, taken in a trial of the OX40 agonist ivuxolimab. These receptors all stem from an adult with an advanced solid tumor such as melanoma, head and neck, liver or kidney cancer.

The chain links TRBV9 to TRBJ2-5, with 10 bases lining up with TRBD1. V lost 0 bases, J lost 2 bases, and 4 bases stayed unmatched. Per germline, CDR1 SGDLS and CDR2 YYNGEE. There are 16 residues in the CDR3. CDR3: CASSVGDRGRQETQYF. The CDR3 nucleotides are TGTGCCAGCAGCGTAGGAGACAGGGGGCGGCAAGAGACCCAGTACTTC.

The gene calls are TRBV6-5 and TRBJ1-1, with D perhaps matching TRBD1 (5 bases). This CDR3 comprises 11 residues. V was pared by 6 bases and J by 9 bases, with 11 bases between. Per germline, CDR1 MNHEY and CDR2 SVGAGI. CDR3 sequence (DNA): TGTGCCAGCAGGAAGGGACCCCAAGCTTTCTTT. Its translation: CASRKGPQAFF.

The V gene is TRBV12-5, the J gene TRBJ1-5, with a weak D call TRBD1 (6 bases). V was trimmed by 2 bases and J by 4 bases, leaving 9 bases between them. The germline CDR1 and CDR2 sequences are LGHNT and FRNRAP. The CDR3 totals 14 residues. DNA for the CDR3: TGTGCTAGTGGTTTGAGGACAGATAATCAGCCCCAGCATTTT. Translated, it gives CASGLRTDNQPQHF.

This chain uses TRBV7-2 with TRBJ1-1, with D unclear. V was trimmed by 3 bases and J by 7 bases, leaving 6 bases between them. CDR3 size: 11 residues. Germline-derived CDR1 and CDR2 are SGHTA and FQGNSA. CDR3 sequence (DNA): TGTGCCAGCAGCTTGGCAGTTGAAGCTTTCTTT. Its protein product is CASSLAVEAFF.

The chain is built from TRBV5-1 and TRBJ1-5; D possibly corresponds to TRBD1 (5 bases). Trimming shortened V by 4 bases and J by 2 bases, and 13 bases separated the two germline ends. Germline lookup yields CDR1 SGHRS and CDR2 YFSETQ. The CDR3 consists of 15 residues. The CDR3 loop is CASSPVGGGNQPQHF. The CDR3 nucleotides read TGCGCCAGCAGCCCCGTGGGGGGGGGCAATCAGCCCCAGCATTTT.

The V call is TRBV7-6, the J call TRBJ2-3; D gene unclear. The CDR3 length is 14 residues. Germline lookup yields CDR1 SGHVS and CDR2 FNYEAQ. Between the trimmed V and J ends, which lost 4 bases and 7 bases, there was a span of 15 bases. The CDR3 nucleotides are TGTGCCAGCAGCTCCACCGGCGGCTGGAATACGCAGTATTTT. Amino acids: CASSSTGGWNTQYF.

J is TRBJ2-1 and V is TRBV4-1, with D unresolved. The CDR3 contains 13 residues. V lost 0 bases and J 13 bases, leaving 13 bases between the germline ends. CDR1 is MGHRA and CDR2 is YSYEKL in the germline V gene. For the CDR3, the DNA is TGCGCCAGCAGCCAAGATCCACGAGCCACCCAGTTCTTC. Protein: CASSQDPRATQFF.

The chain links TRBV7-2 to TRBJ1-1; the D gene is possibly TRBD1 (6 bases). The CDR3 length is 12 residues. V lost 5 bases and J 3 bases, leaving 7 bases between the germline ends. Germline values: CDR1 SGHTA, CDR2 FQGNSA. CDR3 region: CASSRQDTEAFF. CDR3 DNA sequence: TGTGCCAGCAGCCGACAGGACACTGAAGCTTTCTTT.

The chain links TRBV18 to TRBJ1-4; D is uncertain. This CDR3 comprises 12 residues. The germline V gene encodes CDR1 KGHSH and CDR2 LQKENI. Trimming stripped 0 bases from V and 8 bases from J, with 4 bases between. CDR3 sequence (DNA): TGTGCCAGCTCACCACCGGCCGAAAAACTGTTTTTT. It encodes CASSPPAEKLFF.